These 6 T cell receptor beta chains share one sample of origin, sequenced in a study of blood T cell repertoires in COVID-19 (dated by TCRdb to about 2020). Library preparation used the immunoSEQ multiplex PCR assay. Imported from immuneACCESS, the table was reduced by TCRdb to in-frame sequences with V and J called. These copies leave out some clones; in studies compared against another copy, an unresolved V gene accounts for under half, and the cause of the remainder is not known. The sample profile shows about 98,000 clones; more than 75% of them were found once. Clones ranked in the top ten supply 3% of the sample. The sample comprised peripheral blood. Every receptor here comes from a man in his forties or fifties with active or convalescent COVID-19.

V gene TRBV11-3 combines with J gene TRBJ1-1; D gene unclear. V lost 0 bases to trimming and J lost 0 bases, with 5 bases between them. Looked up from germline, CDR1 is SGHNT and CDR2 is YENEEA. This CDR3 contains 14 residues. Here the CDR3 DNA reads TGTGCCAGCAGCTTAGATTCAGTGAACACTGAAGCTTTCTTT. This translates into CASSLDSVNTEAFF.

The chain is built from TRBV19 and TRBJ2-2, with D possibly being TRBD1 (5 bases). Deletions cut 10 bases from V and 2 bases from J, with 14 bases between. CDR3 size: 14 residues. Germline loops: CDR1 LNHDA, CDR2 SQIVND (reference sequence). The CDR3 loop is CATTQGTNTGELFF. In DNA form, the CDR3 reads TGTGCCACAACGCAGGGCACAAACACCGGGGAGCTGTTTTTT.

The CDR3 nucleotides read TGCGCCAGCAGCAAGGGGACAGGGGGCAGCTCCTACGAGCAGTACTTC. Its translation: CASSKGTGGSSYEQYF. The J gene is TRBJ2-7, the V gene TRBV5-1; 12 nucleotides line up with TRBD1. Germline-derived CDR1 and CDR2 are SGHRS and YFSETQ. The V gene end was trimmed by 4 bases and the J gene end by 0 bases; junction bases not matched to a gene: 5. The CDR3 contains 16 residues.

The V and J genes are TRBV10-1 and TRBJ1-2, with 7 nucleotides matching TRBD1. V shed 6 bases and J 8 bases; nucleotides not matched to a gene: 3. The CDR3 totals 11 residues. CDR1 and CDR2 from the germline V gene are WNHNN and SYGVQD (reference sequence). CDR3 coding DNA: TGCGCCAGCAGGACAGGGAAAGGCTACACCTTC. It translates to CASRTGKGYTF.

The CDR3 region has the DNA TGTGCCTGGAGTCCGACAGGGCCGACCTACGAGCAGTACTTC. Protein: CAWSPTGPTYEQYF. The chain combines TRBV30 with TRBJ2-7; TRBD1 agrees at 7 bases. Germline V CDR1 and CDR2: GTSNPN, SVGIG (reference sequence). Losses at the gene ends were 2 bases for V and 2 bases for J; bases not matched to a gene: 6. The CDR3 length is 14 residues.

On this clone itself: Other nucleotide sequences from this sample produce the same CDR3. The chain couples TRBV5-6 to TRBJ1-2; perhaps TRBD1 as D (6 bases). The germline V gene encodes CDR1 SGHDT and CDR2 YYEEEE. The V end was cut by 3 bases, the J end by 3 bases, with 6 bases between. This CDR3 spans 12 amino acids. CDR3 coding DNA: TGTGCCAGCAGCTCAGGGGACTATGGCTACACCTTC. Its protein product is CASSSGDYGYTF.